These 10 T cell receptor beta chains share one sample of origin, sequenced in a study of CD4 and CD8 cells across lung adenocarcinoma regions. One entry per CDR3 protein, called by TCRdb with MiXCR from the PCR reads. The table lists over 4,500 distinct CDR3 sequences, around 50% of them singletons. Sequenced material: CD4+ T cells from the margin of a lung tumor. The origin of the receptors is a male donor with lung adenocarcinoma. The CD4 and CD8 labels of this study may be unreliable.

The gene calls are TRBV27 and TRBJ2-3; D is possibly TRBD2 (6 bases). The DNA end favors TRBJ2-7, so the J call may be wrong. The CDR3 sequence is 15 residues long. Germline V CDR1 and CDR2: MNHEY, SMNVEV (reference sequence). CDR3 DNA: TGTGCCGCGGGGCTCGGGGCCGGGACCACAGATACGCAGTACTTC. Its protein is CAAGLGAGTTDTQYF.

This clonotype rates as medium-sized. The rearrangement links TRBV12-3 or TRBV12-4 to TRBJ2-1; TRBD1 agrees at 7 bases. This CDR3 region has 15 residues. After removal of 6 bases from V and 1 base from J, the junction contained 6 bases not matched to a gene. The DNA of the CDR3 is TGTGCCAGCAGCCCTACAGGGGCGTCCTACAATGAGCAGTTCTTC. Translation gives CASSPTGASYNEQFF.

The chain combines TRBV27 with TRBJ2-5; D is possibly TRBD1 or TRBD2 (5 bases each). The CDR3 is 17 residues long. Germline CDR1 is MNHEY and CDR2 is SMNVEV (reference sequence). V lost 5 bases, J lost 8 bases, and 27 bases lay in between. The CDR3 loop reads CASSPGRGACGPDTQYF. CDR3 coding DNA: TGTGCCAGCAGTCCGGGCCGAGGGGCCTGTGGCCCAGATACCCAGTACTTC.

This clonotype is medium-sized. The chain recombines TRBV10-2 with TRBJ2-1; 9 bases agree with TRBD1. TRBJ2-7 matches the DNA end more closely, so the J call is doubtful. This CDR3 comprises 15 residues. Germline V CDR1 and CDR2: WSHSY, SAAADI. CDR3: CASSDGTGMIYEQYF. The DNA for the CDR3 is TGCGCCAGCAGTGATGGGACAGGGATGATCTACGAGCAGTACTTC.

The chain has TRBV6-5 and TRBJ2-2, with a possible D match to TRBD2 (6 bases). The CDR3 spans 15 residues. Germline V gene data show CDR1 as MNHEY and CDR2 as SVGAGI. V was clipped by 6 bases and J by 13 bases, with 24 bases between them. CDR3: CASRLQSGSTGTLFF. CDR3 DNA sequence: TGTGCCAGCAGACTCCAGTCCGGGAGCACCGGGACGCTGTTTTTT.

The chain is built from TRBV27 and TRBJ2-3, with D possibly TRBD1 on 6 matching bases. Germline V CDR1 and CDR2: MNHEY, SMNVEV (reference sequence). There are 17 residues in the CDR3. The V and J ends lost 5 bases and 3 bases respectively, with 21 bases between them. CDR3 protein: CASSPGRGGSGTDTQYF. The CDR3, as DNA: TGTGCCAGCAGTCCGGGCCGAGGGGGTTCTGGGACAGATACGCAGTATTTT.

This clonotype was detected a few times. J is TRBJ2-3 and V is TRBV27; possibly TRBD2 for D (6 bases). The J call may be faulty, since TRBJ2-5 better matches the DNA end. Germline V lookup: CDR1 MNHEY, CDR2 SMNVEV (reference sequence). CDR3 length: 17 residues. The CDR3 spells CASSPGRGACGTDTQYF. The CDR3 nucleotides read TGTGCCAGCAGTCCTGGCCGCGGGGCCTGTGGCACAGATACCCAGTACTTC.

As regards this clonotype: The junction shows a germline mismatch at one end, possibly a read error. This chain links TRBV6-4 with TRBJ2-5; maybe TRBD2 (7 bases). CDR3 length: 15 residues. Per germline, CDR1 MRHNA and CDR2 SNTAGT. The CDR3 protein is CAGGDGGGGAETQYF. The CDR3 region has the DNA TGTGCCGGGGGTGACGGGGGCGGGGGCGCAGAGACCCAGTACTTT.

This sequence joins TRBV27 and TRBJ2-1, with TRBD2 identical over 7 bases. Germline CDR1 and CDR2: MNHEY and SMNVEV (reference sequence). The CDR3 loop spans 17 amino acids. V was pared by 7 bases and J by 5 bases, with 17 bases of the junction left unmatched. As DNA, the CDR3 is TGTGCCAGCAAGCCCCTGTGGGCTAGCGGATCAAACAATGAGCAGTTCTTC. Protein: CASKPLWASGSNNEQFF.

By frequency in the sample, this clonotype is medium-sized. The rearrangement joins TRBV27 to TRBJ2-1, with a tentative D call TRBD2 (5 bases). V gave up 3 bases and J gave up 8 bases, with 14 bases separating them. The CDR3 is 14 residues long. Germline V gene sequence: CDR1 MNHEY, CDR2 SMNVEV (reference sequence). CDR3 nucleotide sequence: TGTGCCAGCAGTTTTATGGTTAGGCGGGATGAGCAGTTCTTC. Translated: CASSFMVRRDEQFF.